This T cell receptor beta chain appears in the sequencing data of a study of blood T cell repertoires in COVID-19. Study as a whole: Acute-phase and convalescent COVID-19 samples originated in the United States, Italy and Spain. Sources were T cells, B-cell-depleted T cells, or PBMCs; the material itself was cDNA or gDNA.

Authors' processing steps: By means of reference gene primer amplification, nucleated cell counts were estimated. Sequencing was performed with immunoSEQ multiplex PCR; in TCRdb, only in-frame clones are kept and a portion is missing. V, J and clone size are taken as reported in that table, and D and trimming were inferred from the DNA itself. This table holds some 70,000 clones, under 85% found once. This clone is a singleton in its sample. The sequencing input was peripheral blood. The receptor was derived from a woman aged 45-60 years with acute or convalescent COVID-19.

The CDR3: CASGYLGQGPDTQYF. The CDR3 DNA sequence: TGTGCTAGTGGTTACCTCGGACAGGGTCCAGATACGCAGTATTTT. The chain has TRBV12-5 and TRBJ2-3; TRBD1 agrees at 8 bases. Germline-derived CDR1 and CDR2 are LGHNT and FRNRAP. CDR3 length: 15 residues. V was clipped by 4 bases and J by 4 bases; unmatched bases: 7.